These 32 T cell receptor beta chains share one sample of origin, sequenced in a study of T cell responses to AZD1222 COVID-19 vaccine. This table comes from immunoSEQ multiplex PCR, and its TCRdb copy is limited to in-frame clones, with some not included. The sample has approximately 180,000 clones, around 88% seen once. The material sequenced was peripheral blood, taken on day 0 of AZD1222 vaccination. The receptors were gathered from an adult in good health.

This chain uses TRBV9 with TRBJ1-6; D gene unclear. The CDR3 has 13 amino acids. The germline V gene has CDR1 SGDLS and CDR2 YYNGEE. Trimming took off 2 bases at V and 10 bases at J, with 10 bases between the two ends. In DNA form, the CDR3 reads TGTGCCAGCAGCGTGACAACGGGATCACCCCTCCACTTT. Residues: CASSVTTGSPLHF.

This chain joins TRBV5-1 and TRBJ2-3, with D perhaps TRBD2 (7 bases). This CDR3 contains 15 residues. With 2 bases removed from V and 4 bases from J, the gap between germline ends came to 14 bases. Germline V CDR1 and CDR2: SGHRS, YFSETQ. As DNA, the CDR3 is TGCGCCAGCAGCTTTGAATCGGGGGGCGCAGATACGCAGTATTTT. Translated, it gives CASSFESGGADTQYF.

The chain recombines TRBV19 with TRBJ1-5; TRBD1 matches 8 bases. This CDR3 is built from 15 residues. V shed 7 bases, J shed 1 base, and the junction held 6 bases outside the gene matches. Germline V gene data show CDR1 as LNHDA and CDR2 as SQIVND (reference sequence). The DNA for the CDR3 is TGTGCCAGTAAGCTGGACAGGGCGAGCAATCAGCCCCAGCATTTT. This codes for CASKLDRASNQPQHF.

The chain uses TRBV19 and TRBJ2-1; D is ambiguous. The CDR3 is 15 residues long. The germline V gene has CDR1 LNHDA and CDR2 SQIVND (reference sequence). The DNA for the CDR3 is TGTGCAAGTTCCCCCGACCCTCGAGCCTACAATGAGCAGTTCTTC. It specifies CASSPDPRAYNEQFF.

The V call is TRBV5-1, the J call TRBJ1-1; TRBD1 matches 7 bases. Trimming at V came to 1 base and at J to 6 bases, leaving 3 bases not matched to a gene. The CDR3 is made up of 13 amino acids. Per the germline V gene, CDR1 is SGHRS and CDR2 is YFSETQ. CDR3 loop: CASSLMDRSEAFF. The CDR3 DNA sequence: TGCGCCAGCAGCTTGATGGACAGGTCTGAAGCTTTCTTT.

This clone was detected only a few times. The chain is built from TRBV6-5 and TRBJ1-2; D is unresolved. Germline CDR1 MNHEY, CDR2 SVGAGI. Between the trimmed V and J ends, which lost 4 bases and 0 bases, there was a span of 12 bases. The CDR3 runs to 15 residues. The CDR3 bases are TGTGCCAGCAGTTCGCGGCGGACCGCTAACTATGGCTACACCTTC. Its protein is CASSSRRTANYGYTF.

The count of this clone is one. The V call is TRBV11-2, the J call TRBJ2-7; D call uncertain. Germline V gene data show CDR1 as SGHAT and CDR2 as FQNNGV. Deletions cut 5 bases from V and 4 bases from J, with 9 bases between. The CDR3 consists of 12 residues. CDR3 bases: TGTGCCAGCAGCCCCAACCGTTACGAGCAGTACTTC. Translation gives CASSPNRYEQYF.

This clone was found once. The chain combines TRBV4-1 with TRBJ2-7, with TRBD1 identical over 8 bases. The germline V gene encodes CDR1 MGHRA and CDR2 YSYEKL. Trimming took 3 bases from V and 1 from J; bases not matched to a gene: 8. This CDR3 spans 16 amino acids. CDR3 in amino acids: CASSQETGVESYEQYF. The CDR3 DNA is TGCGCCAGCAGCCAGGAGACAGGGGTAGAGTCCTACGAGCAGTACTTC.

V is TRBV24-1 and J is TRBJ2-7; D not certain. Trimming left V 3 bases short and J 7 bases short, with 6 bases between. Germline assignment: CDR1 KGHDR and CDR2 SFDVKD. The CDR3 consists of 11 residues. CDR3 DNA: TGTGCCACCAGTGATAACCGAGAGCAGTACTTC. This gives the protein CATSDNREQYF.

The rearrangement links TRBV10-1 to TRBJ1-5, with a weak D call TRBD1 (6 bases). The CDR3 extends over 17 amino acids. The germline V gene encodes CDR1 WNHNN and CDR2 SYGVQD (reference sequence). The V end lost 5 bases, the J end lost 3 bases, and 20 bases lay between the germline ends. The CDR3 nucleotides read TGCGCCAGCAGTTTCCCATCCCCAGGGACACTCAATCAGCCCCAGCATTTT. This encodes CASSFPSPGTLNQPQHF.

The J gene is TRBJ2-1, the V gene TRBV5-1, with 9 bases aligning to TRBD1. CDR1 is SGHRS and CDR2 is YFSETQ in the germline V gene. The CDR3 runs to 15 residues. V dropped 3 bases and J dropped 5; count of bases not matched to a gene: 6. The CDR3 loop is CASSSRGQGNNEQFF. The CDR3 nucleotides are TGCGCCAGCAGCTCGCGGGGACAGGGCAACAATGAGCAGTTCTTC. The full variable domain, in which reference TRBV5-1 and TRBJ2-1 provide the parts outside the CDR3, is KAGVTQTPRYLIKTRGQQVTLSCSPISGHRSVSWYQQTPGQGLQFLFEYFSETQRNKGNFPGRFSGRQFSNSRSEMNVSTLELGDSALYLCASSSRGQGNNEQFFGPGTRLTVL.

The chain links TRBV2 to TRBJ1-6; weak D call: TRBD1 (5 bases). Looked up from germline, CDR1 is SNHLY and CDR2 is FYNNEI. V was shortened by 5 bases and J by 7 bases, with 12 bases between the two germline ends. The CDR3 contains 14 residues. In DNA, the CDR3 is TGTGCCAGCAGTTCGACAGTTTCCAATTCACCCCTCCACTTT. Protein product: CASSSTVSNSPLHF.

The genes are TRBV27 and TRBJ2-3; TRBD1 aligns across 8 bases. Trimming at V came to 5 bases and at J to 3 bases, leaving 7 bases not matched to a gene. CDR1 MNHEY and CDR2 SMNVEV come from the germline V gene (reference sequence). CDR3 length: 15 amino acids. This CDR3 reads CASSTGTGRTDTQYF. For the CDR3, the DNA is TGTGCCAGCAGTACCGGGACAGGAAGGACAGATACGCAGTATTTT.

Details on this clone: A junction boundary mismatches the germline segment, possibly from a read error. V and J are TRBV19 and TRBJ1-1; 7 bases fit TRBD1. CDR1 and CDR2 (germline): LNHDA, SQIVND (reference sequence). The length of the CDR3 is 12 residues. The CDR3 coding sequence is TGTGCCAGTAGTATGTATCGGACAGGTTTCGTCTTT. Protein product: CASSMYRTGFVF. Full variable domain (missing parts from reference TRBV19 and TRBJ1-1): DGGITQSPKYLFRKEGQNVTLSCEQNLNHDAMYWYRQDPGQGLRLIYYSQIVNDFQKGDIAEGYSVSREKKESFPLTVTSAQKNPTAFYLCASSMYRTGFVFGQGTRLTVV.

This chain connects TRBV9 to TRBJ2-4; TRBD2 agrees at 15 bases. CDR3 length: 15 amino acids. CDR1 is SGDLS and CDR2 is YYNGEE in the germline V gene. After removal of 4 bases from V and 6 bases from J, the junction contained 2 bases not matched to a gene. CDR3 loop: CASSPGLAGGNIQYF. The CDR3 DNA is TGTGCCAGCAGCCCGGGACTAGCGGGGGGAAACATTCAGTACTTC.

The chain is built from TRBV6-5 and TRBJ2-6; D is unresolved. V was trimmed by 0 bases and J by 2 bases, leaving 5 bases between them. CDR1 and CDR2 from the germline V gene are MNHEY and SVGAGI. The CDR3 consists of 15 residues. CDR3 sequence reads: CASSYSRTGANVLTF. The CDR3 nucleotides read TGTGCCAGCAGTTACTCGAGAACTGGGGCCAACGTCCTGACTTTC.

V is TRBV10-1 and J is TRBJ1-1; the D is unclear. Trimming removed 8 bases from V and 1 base from J, with 11 bases in between. Germline CDR1 WNHNN, CDR2 SYGVQD (reference sequence). The CDR3 spans 13 residues. CDR3 nucleotides: TGCGCCAGCCCCGGACTCTCGAACACTGAAGCTTTCTTT. Protein sequence: CASPGLSNTEAFF.

V is TRBV6-2 or TRBV6-3 and J is TRBJ1-2; D is unclear. The CDR3 covers 12 residues. The V gene lost 6 bases and the J gene lost 8 bases, with 13 bases spanning the gap. Germline-derived CDR1 and CDR2 are MNHEY and SVGEGT. In nucleotides, the CDR3 is TGTGCCAGCAGCCTGACACTGGGAGGCTACACCTTC. It encodes CASSLTLGGYTF.

The chain is built from TRBV19 and TRBJ1-4; D not certain. This CDR3 region has 15 residues. Trimming cost V 3 bases and J 8 bases, with 16 bases left between them. The germline V gene encodes CDR1 LNHDA and CDR2 SQIVND (reference sequence). This CDR3 is CASSIAAVFIEKLFF. The CDR3 bases are TGTGCCAGTAGTATCGCGGCGGTCTTTATAGAAAAACTGTTTTTT.

The chain uses TRBV13 and TRBJ2-7; maybe TRBD1 (5 bases). Trimming left V 4 bases short and J 1 base short, with 11 bases between. CDR1 and CDR2 (germline): PRHDT, FYEKMQ (reference sequence). The CDR3 spans 14 residues. The CDR3 is CASSSVDNSYEQYF. The CDR3 nucleotides read TGTGCCAGCAGCTCTGTGGACAATTCCTACGAGCAGTACTTC.

This clone has a handful of counts. The CDR3 reads CAISRDREGEKLFF. CDR3 in DNA: TGTGCCATCAGCCGGGACAGGGAAGGGGAAAAACTGTTTTTT. V is TRBV10-3 and J is TRBJ1-4, with 9 bases identical to TRBD1. From germline, CDR1 is ENHRY and CDR2 SYGVKD. Trimming cost V 6 bases and J 8 bases; bases outside gene matches: 7. The CDR3 totals 14 residues.

This clone was recorded a few times. The J gene is TRBJ1-2, the V gene TRBV3-1 (or the pseudogene TRBV3-2); D uncertain. CDR1 is LGHDT and CDR2 is YNNKEL in the germline V gene (reference sequence). V dropped 0 bases and J dropped 2 bases, with 13 bases sitting between them. This CDR3 region has 16 residues. The DNA for the CDR3 is TGTGCCAGCAGCCAAGATAGGTGGATGGAGAACTATGGCTACACCTTC. The encoded protein is CASSQDRWMENYGYTF.

This rearrangement joins TRBV5-1 to TRBJ1-5, with D unresolved. CDR3 size: 15 residues. V was pared by 3 bases and J by 7 bases, with 17 bases between. Germline V gene sequence: CDR1 SGHRS, CDR2 YFSETQ. This CDR3 is CASSSLGEPGQPQHF. DNA of the CDR3: TGCGCCAGCAGCTCCCTTGGCGAACCGGGACAGCCCCAGCATTTT.

The table lists this clone with a few counts. This rearrangement joins TRBV28 to TRBJ1-5; D gene ambiguous. V was shortened by 10 bases and J by 10 bases, with 26 bases between the two germline ends. The CDR3 is made up of 15 amino acids. CDR1 is MDHEN and CDR2 is SYDVKM in the germline V gene. In nucleotides, the CDR3 is TGTGCCACATCAGCAAAGGGAGAGCCAATCAGCCCCCAGCATTTT. Protein sequence: CATSAKGEPISPQHF.

This clone was observed once. The chain is built from TRBV5-1 and TRBJ2-7, with TRBD1 identical over 9 bases. V shed 0 bases and J 2 bases; nucleotides not matched to a gene: 9. Germline assignment: CDR1 SGHRS and CDR2 YFSETQ. This CDR3 has 17 residues. The DNA for the CDR3 is TGCGCCAGCAGCTTGGCCGGGGGACAGGGCCCAACCTACGAGCAGTACTTC. It yields the protein CASSLAGGQGPTYEQYF.

The chain employs TRBV3-1 (or the pseudogene TRBV3-2) and TRBJ1-6, with a possible D match to TRBD1 (6 bases). Trimming stripped 1 base from V and 5 bases from J, with 9 bases between. Per the germline V gene, CDR1 is LGHDT and CDR2 is YNNKEL (reference sequence). The CDR3 contains 15 residues. CDR3 DNA: TGTGCCAGCAGCCAAGGGGACATAAATAATTCACCCCTCCACTTT. Translation gives CASSQGDINNSPLHF.

V usage is TRBV27 and J usage is TRBJ2-2; D remains unclear. There are 12 residues in the CDR3. Germline V gives CDR1 MNHEY, CDR2 SMNVEV (reference sequence). V shed 10 bases and J shed 6 bases, with 12 bases lying between them. The CDR3, as DNA: TGTGCCACCAGGCTTATGGCCGGGGAGCTGTTTTTT. It specifies CATRLMAGELFF.

This clone was seen a handful of times. The V and J genes are TRBV7-9 and TRBJ1-5, with TRBD1 matching over 9 bases. The CDR3 runs 15 residues. Trimming removed 5 bases from V and 0 bases from J; junction bases left unmatched: 2. Germline loops: CDR1 SEHNR, CDR2 FQNEAQ (reference sequence). CDR3 in DNA: TGTGCCAGCAGCGGACAGGGGATTAGCAATCAGCCCCAGCATTTT. This gives the protein CASSGQGISNQPQHF.

This chain uses TRBV7-3 with TRBJ2-2, with unresolved D. This CDR3 region has 14 residues. Trimming cost V 5 bases and J 1 base, with 8 bases left between them. CDR1 and CDR2 from the germline V gene are SGHTA and FQGTGA. CDR3: CASSQRLNTGELFF. The CDR3 nucleotides read TGTGCCAGCAGCCAAAGACTGAACACCGGGGAGCTGTTTTTT.

J is TRBJ1-2 and V is TRBV12-3 or TRBV12-4; D is unclear. This CDR3 comprises 11 residues. V lost 10 bases to trimming and J lost 4 bases, with 10 bases between them. This CDR3 reads CAITHRYGYTF. The CDR3 region has the DNA TGTGCCATTACGCATCGCTATGGCTACACCTTC.

The V gene is TRBV6-5, the J gene TRBJ2-7, with D possibly being TRBD1 or TRBD2 (6 bases each). The CDR3 is 15 amino acids. V lost 0 bases, J lost 6 bases, and 15 bases lay in between. Germline assignment: CDR1 MNHEY and CDR2 SVGAGI. The CDR3 DNA reads TGTGCCAGCAGTTACTCGGACACGGGGGCTGGCGAGCAGTACTTC. This encodes CASSYSDTGAGEQYF.

The CDR3 sequence is CASSSPVRGLLGEQYF. DNA of the CDR3: TGTGCCAGCAGTTCCCCCGTTAGGGGGCTCCTAGGCGAGCAGTACTTC. V gene TRBV6-5 combines with J gene TRBJ2-7; 7 bases match TRBD1. Germline V gives CDR1 MNHEY, CDR2 SVGAGI. The J segment lost 6 bases and the V segment lost 4 bases, leaving 15 bases of the junction unmatched. This CDR3 contains 16 residues.